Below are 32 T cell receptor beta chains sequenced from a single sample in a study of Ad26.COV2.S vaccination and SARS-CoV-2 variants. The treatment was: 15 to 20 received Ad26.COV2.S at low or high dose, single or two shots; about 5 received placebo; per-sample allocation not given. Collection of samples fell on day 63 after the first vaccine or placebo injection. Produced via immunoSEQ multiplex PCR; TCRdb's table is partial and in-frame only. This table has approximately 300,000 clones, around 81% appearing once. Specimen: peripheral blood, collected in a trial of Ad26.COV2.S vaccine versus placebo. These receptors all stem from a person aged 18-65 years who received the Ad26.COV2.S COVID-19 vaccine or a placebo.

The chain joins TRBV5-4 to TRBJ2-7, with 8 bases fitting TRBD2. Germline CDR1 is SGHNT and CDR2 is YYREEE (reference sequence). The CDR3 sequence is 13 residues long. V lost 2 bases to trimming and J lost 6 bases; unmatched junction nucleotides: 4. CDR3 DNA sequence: TGTGCCAGCAGCTTTGGGACTAGGGGCGAGCAGTACTTC. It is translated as CASSFGTRGEQYF. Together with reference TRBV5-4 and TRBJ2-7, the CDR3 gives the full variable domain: ETGVTQSPTHLIKTRGQQVTLRCSSQSGHNTVSWYQQALGQGPQFIFQYYREEENGRGNFPPRFSGLQFPNYSSELNVNALELDDSALYLCASSFGTRGEQYFGPGTRLTVT.

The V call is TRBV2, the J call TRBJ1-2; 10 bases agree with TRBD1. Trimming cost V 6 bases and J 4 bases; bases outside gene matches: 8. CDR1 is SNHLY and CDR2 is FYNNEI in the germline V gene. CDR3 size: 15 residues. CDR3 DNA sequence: TGTGCCAGCAGACCAGAGGGACAGGGGAGCTATGGCTACACCTTC. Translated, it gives CASRPEGQGSYGYTF.

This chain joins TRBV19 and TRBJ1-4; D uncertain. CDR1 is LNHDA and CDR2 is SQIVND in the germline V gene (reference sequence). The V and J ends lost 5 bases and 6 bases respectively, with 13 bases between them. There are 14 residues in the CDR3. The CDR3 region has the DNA TGTGCCAGTAGTTCGGCCCCGCGGGATGAAAAACTGTTTTTT. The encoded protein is CASSSAPRDEKLFF. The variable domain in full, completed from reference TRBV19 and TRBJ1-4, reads DGGITQSPKYLFRKEGQNVTLSCEQNLNHDAMYWYRQDPGQGLRLIYYSQIVNDFQKGDIAEGYSVSREKKESFPLTVTSAQKNPTAFYLCASSSAPRDEKLFFGSGTQLSVL.

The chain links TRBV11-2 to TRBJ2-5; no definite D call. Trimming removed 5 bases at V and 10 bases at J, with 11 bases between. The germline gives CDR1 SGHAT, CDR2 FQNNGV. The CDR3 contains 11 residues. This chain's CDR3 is CASSQGNIQYF. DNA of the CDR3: TGTGCCAGCAGCCAAGGCAATATCCAGTACTTC.

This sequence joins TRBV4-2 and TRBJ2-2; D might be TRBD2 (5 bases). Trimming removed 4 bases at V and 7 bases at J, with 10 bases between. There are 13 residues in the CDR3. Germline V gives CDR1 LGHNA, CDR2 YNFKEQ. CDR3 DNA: TGTGCCAGCAGCCTCCGTCGGGGCGGGGAGCTGTTTTTT. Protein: CASSLRRGGELFF.

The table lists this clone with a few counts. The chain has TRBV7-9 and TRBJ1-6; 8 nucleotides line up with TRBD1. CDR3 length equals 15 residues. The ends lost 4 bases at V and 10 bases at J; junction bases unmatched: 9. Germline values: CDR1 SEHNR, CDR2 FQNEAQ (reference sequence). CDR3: CASSWNQGAGSPLHF. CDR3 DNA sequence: TGTGCCAGCAGCTGGAATCAGGGGGCCGGGTCACCCCTCCACTTT.

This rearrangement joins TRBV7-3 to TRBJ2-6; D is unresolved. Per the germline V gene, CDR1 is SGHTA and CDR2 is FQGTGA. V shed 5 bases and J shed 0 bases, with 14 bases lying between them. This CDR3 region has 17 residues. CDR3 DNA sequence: TGTGCCAGCAGCCCCCCCACGGGTTCCTCTGGGGCCAACGTCCTGACTTTC. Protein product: CASSPPTGSSGANVLTF.

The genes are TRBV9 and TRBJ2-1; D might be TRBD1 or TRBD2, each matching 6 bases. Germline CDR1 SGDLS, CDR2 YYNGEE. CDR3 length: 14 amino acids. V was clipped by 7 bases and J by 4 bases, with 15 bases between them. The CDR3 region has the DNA TGTGCCAGCGGTAGTCGGGGGCCTTACAATGAGCAGTTCTTC. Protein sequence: CASGSRGPYNEQFF. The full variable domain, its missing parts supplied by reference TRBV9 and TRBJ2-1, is DSGVTQTPKHLITATGQRVTLRCSPRSGDLSVYWYQQSLDQGLQFLIQYYNGEERAKGNILERFSAQQFPDLHSELNLSSLELGDSALYFCASGSRGPYNEQFFGPGTRLTVL.

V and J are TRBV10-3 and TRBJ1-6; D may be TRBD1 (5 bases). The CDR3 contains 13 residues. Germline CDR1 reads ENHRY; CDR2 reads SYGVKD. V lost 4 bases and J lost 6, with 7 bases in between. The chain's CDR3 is CAISAGTNSPLHF. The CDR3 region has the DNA TGTGCCATCAGTGCAGGGACTAATTCACCCCTCCACTTT.

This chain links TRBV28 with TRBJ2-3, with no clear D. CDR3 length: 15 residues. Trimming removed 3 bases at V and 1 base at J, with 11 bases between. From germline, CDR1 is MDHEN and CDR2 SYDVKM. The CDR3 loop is CASSFRTVGTDTQYF. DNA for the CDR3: TGTGCCAGCAGTTTTAGAACAGTAGGCACAGATACGCAGTATTTT.

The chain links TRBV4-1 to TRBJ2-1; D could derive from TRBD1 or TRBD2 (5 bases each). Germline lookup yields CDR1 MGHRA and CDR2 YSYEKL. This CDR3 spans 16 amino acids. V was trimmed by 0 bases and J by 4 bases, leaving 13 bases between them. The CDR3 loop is CASSQDTGRIYNEQFF. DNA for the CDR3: TGCGCCAGCAGCCAAGATACGGGGCGGATATACAATGAGCAGTTCTTC.

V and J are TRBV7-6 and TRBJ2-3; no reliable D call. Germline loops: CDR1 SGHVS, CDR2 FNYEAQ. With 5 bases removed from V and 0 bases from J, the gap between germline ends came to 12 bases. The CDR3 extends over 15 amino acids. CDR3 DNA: TGTGCCAGCAGCCGAGGCCCCCCTAGCACAGATACGCAGTATTTT. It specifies CASSRGPPSTDTQYF.

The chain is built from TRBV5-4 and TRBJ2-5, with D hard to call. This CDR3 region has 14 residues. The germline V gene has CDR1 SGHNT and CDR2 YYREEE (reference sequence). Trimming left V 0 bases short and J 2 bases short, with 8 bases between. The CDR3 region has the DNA TGTGCCAGCAGCTTGGCCTTGGGGCAAGAGACCCAGTACTTC. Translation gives CASSLALGQETQYF.

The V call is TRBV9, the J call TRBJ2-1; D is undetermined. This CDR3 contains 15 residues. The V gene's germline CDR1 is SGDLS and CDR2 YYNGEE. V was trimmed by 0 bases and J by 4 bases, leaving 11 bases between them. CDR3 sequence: CASSVDVPPYNEQFF. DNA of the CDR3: TGTGCCAGCAGCGTAGATGTGCCACCATACAATGAGCAGTTCTTC.

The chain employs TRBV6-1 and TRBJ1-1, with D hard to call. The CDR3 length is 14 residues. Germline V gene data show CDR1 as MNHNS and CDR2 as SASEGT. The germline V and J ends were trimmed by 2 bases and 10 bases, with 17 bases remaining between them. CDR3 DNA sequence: TGTGCCAGCAGTGAAACACCCGTTATGAGAGCAGCTTTCTTT. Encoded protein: CASSETPVMRAAFF.

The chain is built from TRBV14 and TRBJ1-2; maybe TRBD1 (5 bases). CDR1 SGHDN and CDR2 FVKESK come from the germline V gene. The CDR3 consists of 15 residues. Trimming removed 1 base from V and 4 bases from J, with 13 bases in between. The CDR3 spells CASSQVAGQIYGYTF. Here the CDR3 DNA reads TGTGCCAGCAGCCAAGTGGCGGGGCAGATCTATGGCTACACCTTC.

The CDR3 is CAISLRDRKTEAFF. The CDR3 nucleotides read TGTGCCATCAGTCTCCGGGACAGAAAGACTGAAGCTTTCTTT. The chain joins TRBV10-3 to TRBJ1-1; the match to TRBD1 covers 7 bases. The CDR3 consists of 14 residues. Trimming cost V 5 bases and J 5 bases; bases outside gene matches: 8. Germline V lookup: CDR1 ENHRY, CDR2 SYGVKD.

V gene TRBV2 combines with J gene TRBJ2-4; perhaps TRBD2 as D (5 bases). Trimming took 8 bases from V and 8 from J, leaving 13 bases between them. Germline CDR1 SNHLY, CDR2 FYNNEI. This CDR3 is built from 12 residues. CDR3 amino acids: CASSRVGDIQYF. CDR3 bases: TGTGCCAGCTCTAGGGTCGGGGACATTCAGTACTTC.

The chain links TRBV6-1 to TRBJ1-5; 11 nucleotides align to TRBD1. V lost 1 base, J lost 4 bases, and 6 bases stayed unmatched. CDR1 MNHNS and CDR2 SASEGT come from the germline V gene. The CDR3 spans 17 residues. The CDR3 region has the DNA TGTGCCAGCAGTGAAGGGACAGGGGGCGCCCGGAATCAGCCCCAGCATTTT. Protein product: CASSEGTGGARNQPQHF.

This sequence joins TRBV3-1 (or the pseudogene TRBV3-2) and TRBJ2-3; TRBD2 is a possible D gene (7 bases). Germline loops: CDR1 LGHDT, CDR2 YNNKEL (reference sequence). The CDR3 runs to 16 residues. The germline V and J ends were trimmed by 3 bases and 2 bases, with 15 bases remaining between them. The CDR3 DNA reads TGTGCCAGCAGCCATTTGGCGGGGGCATTCACAGATACGCAGTATTTT. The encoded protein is CASSHLAGAFTDTQYF.

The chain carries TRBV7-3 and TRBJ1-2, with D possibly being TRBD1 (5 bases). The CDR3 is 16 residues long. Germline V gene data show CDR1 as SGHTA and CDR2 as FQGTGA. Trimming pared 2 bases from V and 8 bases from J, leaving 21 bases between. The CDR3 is CASSLARGGAHGGYTF. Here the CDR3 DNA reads TGTGCCAGCAGCTTAGCACGTGGAGGGGCCCACGGGGGCTACACCTTC.

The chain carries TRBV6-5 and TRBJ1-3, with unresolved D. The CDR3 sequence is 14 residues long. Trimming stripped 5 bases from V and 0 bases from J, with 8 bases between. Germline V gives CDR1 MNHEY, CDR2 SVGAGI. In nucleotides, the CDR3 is TGTGCCAGCAGTATAACAGTCTCTGGAAACACCATATATTTT. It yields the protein CASSITVSGNTIYF.

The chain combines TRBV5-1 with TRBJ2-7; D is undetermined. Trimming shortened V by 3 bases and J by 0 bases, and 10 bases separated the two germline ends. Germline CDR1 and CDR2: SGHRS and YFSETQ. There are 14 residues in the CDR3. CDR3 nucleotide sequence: TGCGCCAGCAGCTACCACCTAAGCTCCTACGAGCAGTACTTC. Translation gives CASSYHLSSYEQYF.

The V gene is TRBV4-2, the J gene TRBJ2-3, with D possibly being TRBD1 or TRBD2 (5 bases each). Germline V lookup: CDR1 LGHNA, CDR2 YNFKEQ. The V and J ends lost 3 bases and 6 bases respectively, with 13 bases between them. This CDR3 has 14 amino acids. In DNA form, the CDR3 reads TGTGCCAGCAGCCAGGACGAGGGGTGGGATACGCAGTATTTT. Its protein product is CASSQDEGWDTQYF.

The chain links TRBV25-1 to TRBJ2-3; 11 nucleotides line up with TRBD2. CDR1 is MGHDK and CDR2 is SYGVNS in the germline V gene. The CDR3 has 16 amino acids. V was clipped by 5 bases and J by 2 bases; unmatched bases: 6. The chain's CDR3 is CASSKLAGGFTDTQYF. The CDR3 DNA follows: TGTGCCAGCAGTAAGCTAGCGGGGGGATTCACAGATACGCAGTATTTT.

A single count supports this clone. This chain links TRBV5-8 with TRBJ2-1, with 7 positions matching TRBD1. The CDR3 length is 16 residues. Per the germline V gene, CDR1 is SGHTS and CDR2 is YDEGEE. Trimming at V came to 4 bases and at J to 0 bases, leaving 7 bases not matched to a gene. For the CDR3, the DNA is TGTGCCAGCAGCCTCCCGGGACAGAGCTCCTACAATGAGCAGTTCTTC. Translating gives CASSLPGQSSYNEQFF.

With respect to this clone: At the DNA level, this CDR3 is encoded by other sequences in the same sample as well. CDR3 residues: CASSLGGLDTQYF. The CDR3 DNA reads TGTGCCAGCAGCTTAGGGGGACTAGATACGCAGTATTTT. The chain carries TRBV11-1 and TRBJ2-3, with D perhaps TRBD2 (6 bases). The CDR3 is 13 amino acids. Germline V gene lookup returns CDR1 SGHAT and CDR2 FQDESV (reference sequence). V lost 1 base and J 5 bases, leaving 7 bases between the germline ends.

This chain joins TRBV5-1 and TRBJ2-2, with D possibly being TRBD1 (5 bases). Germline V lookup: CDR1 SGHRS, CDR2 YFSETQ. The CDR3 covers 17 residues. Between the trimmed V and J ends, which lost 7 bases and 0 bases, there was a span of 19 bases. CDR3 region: CASAHMGQIANTGELFF. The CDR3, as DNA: TGCGCCAGCGCCCATATGGGGCAGATCGCGAACACCGGGGAGCTGTTTTTT. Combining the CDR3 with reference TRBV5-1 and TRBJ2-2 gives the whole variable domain KAGVTQTPRYLIKTRGQQVTLSCSPISGHRSVSWYQQTPGQGLQFLFEYFSETQRNKGNFPGRFSGRQFSNSRSEMNVSTLELGDSALYLCASAHMGQIANTGELFFGEGSRLTVL.

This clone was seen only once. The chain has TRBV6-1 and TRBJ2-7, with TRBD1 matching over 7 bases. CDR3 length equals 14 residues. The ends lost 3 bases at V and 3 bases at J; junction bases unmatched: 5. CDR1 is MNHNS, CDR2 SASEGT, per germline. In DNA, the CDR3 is TGTGCCAGCAGTGAGCTGACAGGGTTCTACGAGCAGTACTTC. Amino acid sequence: CASSELTGFYEQYF.

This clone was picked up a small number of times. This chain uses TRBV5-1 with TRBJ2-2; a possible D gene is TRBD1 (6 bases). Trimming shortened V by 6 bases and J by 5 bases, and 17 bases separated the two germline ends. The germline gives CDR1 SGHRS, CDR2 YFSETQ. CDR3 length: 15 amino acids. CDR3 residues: CASTIRGLGTGELFF. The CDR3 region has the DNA TGCGCCAGCACAATCAGGGGCTTGGGGACCGGGGAGCTGTTTTTT.

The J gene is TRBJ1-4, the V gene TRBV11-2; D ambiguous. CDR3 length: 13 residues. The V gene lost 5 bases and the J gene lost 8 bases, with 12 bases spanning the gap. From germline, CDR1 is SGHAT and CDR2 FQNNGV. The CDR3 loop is CASSRSIQEKLFF. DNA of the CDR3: TGTGCCAGCAGCCGTTCCATCCAAGAAAAACTGTTTTTT. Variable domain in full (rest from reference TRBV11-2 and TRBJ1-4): EAGVAQSPRYKIIEKRQSVAFWCNPISGHATLYWYQQILGQGPKLLIQFQNNGVVDDSQLPKDRFSAERLKGVDSTLKIQPAKLEDSAVYLCASSRSIQEKLFFGSGTQLSVL.

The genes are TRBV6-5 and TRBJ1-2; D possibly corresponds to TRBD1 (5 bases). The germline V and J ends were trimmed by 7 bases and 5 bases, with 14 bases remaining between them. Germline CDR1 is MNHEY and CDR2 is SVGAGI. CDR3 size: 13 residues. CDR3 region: CASTPQAPYGYTF. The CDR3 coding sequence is TGTGCCAGCACTCCACAGGCACCTTATGGCTACACCTTC.